This TCR beta chain stems from a study of shared clonotypes between healthy human individuals. The material for each subset, its genomic DNA, was split evenly across several immunoSEQ plates. Profiling relied on immunoSEQ multiplex PCR, and the TCRdb table lists in-frame clones only, not all of them. The sample consists of about 670,000 clones, about 78% of them appearing once. From germline, CDR1 is SNHLY and CDR2 FYNNEI. This CDR3 contains 15 residues. The V gene lost 3 bases and the J gene lost 1 base, with 9 bases spanning the gap. This clone appeared once. The antigen remains undetermined. Study-level points and caveats: Clonotypes shared by all four donors outscored non-shared clonotypes in generation probability. With few donors, the genetic and exposure-history diversity represented was limited.

V gene TRBV2 combines with J gene TRBJ2-2; TRBD2 is a possible D gene (5 bases). The source is a woman aged 25 to 45 in good health. The sequenced sample was memory CD4+ T cells sorted from blood. Described subset: CD45RA-negative fraction. CDR3 amino acids: CASSDERENTGELFF. DNA of the CDR3: TGTGCCAGCAGTGATGAGAGGGAGAACACCGGGGAGCTGTTTTTT.